Following are 15 T cell receptor beta chains from one sample sequenced in a study of blood T cell repertoires in COVID-19. Sequencing used immunoSEQ multiplex PCR; TCRdb keeps in-frame clones, though not all of them. The sample has under 200,000 clones, about 85% seen once. Sequencing was done on a sample of peripheral blood. All receptors derive from a man between 18 and 29 years old with acute or convalescent COVID-19.

This chain links TRBV27 with TRBJ2-2, with 11 bases that match TRBD2. V trimming: 5 bases; J trimming: 1 base; junction bases outside the gene matches: 6. The CDR3 totals 17 residues. In germline, CDR1 is MNHEY, CDR2 SMNVEV (reference sequence). The CDR3 DNA reads as TGTGCCAGCAGTCAACCCGGACTAGCGGGGAACACCGGGGAGCTGTTTTTT. The encoded protein is CASSQPGLAGNTGELFF.

The count of this clone is one. The rearrangement joins TRBV7-3 to TRBJ2-1; a possible D gene is TRBD2 (6 bases). There are 15 residues in the CDR3. The V end was cut by 2 bases, the J end by 2 bases, with 10 bases between. The germline V gene encodes CDR1 SGHTA and CDR2 FQGTGA. CDR3 loop: CASSLEPGAYNEQFF. The CDR3, as DNA: TGTGCCAGCAGCTTAGAGCCGGGAGCCTACAATGAGCAGTTCTTC.

The table lists this clone with a few counts. In nucleotides, the CDR3 is TGTGCCAGTACCGCGACAGGGTCTGGCTACACCTTC. It specifies CASTATGSGYTF. This rearrangement joins TRBV19 to TRBJ1-2; 7 bases fit TRBD1. Germline V gives CDR1 LNHDA, CDR2 SQIVND (reference sequence). With 7 bases clipped from V and 7 bases from J, the junction kept 6 bases outside the gene matches. There are 12 residues in the CDR3.

This chain uses TRBV6-2 or TRBV6-3 with TRBJ1-2; TRBD1 matches 8 bases. Per the germline V gene, CDR1 is MNHEY and CDR2 is SVGEGT. This CDR3 contains 15 residues. Unmatched junction bases numbered 8, after V lost 0 bases and J lost 8 bases. The CDR3: CASSYSNTGGNGYTF. The DNA for the CDR3 is TGTGCCAGCAGTTACTCGAACACAGGGGGAAACGGCTACACCTTC.

V and J are TRBV4-2 and TRBJ2-5; 10 bases agree with TRBD1. Germline-derived CDR1 and CDR2 are LGHNA and YNFKEQ. With V trimmed by 2 bases and J by 10 bases, 10 bases remained unmatched. The CDR3 is 15 residues long. Written as DNA, the CDR3 is TGTGCCAGCAGCCAATTGGGCGTGACAGGGGGCTTCCAGTACTTC. As protein: CASSQLGVTGGFQYF.

The chain couples TRBV9 to TRBJ1-2, with TRBD1 matching 7 bases. The CDR3 covers 17 residues. From germline, CDR1 is SGDLS and CDR2 YYNGEE. V was pared by 3 bases and J by 2 bases, with 13 bases of the junction left unmatched. The CDR3 is CASSGGETGELNYGYTF. CDR3 nucleotides: TGTGCCAGCAGCGGAGGGGAAACAGGGGAATTAAACTATGGCTACACCTTC.

CDR3 nucleotides: TGCGCCAGCAGGCCGGCGGCAGGGGACAACTATGGCTACACCTTC. Translating it yields CASRPAAGDNYGYTF. The rearrangement links TRBV5-1 to TRBJ1-2, with a possible D match to TRBD1 (6 bases). The CDR3 sequence is 15 residues long. Germline CDR1 and CDR2: SGHRS and YFSETQ. Trimming took off 5 bases at V and 2 bases at J, with 16 bases between the two ends.

This chain uses TRBV6-5 with TRBJ2-7, with TRBD2 matching over 11 bases. Germline V gives CDR1 MNHEY, CDR2 SVGAGI. CDR3 length: 14 amino acids. V shed 7 bases and J 5 bases; nucleotides not matched to a gene: 7. The CDR3 here is CASTLSGGAHEQYF. CDR3 nucleotide sequence: TGTGCCAGCACCCTTAGCGGGGGGGCCCACGAGCAGTACTTC.

The chain recombines TRBV7-9 with TRBJ2-7, with TRBD1 matching 9 bases. This CDR3 has 15 amino acids. J gave up 4 bases and V 6 bases, and 10 bases lay outside the gene matches. CDR1 and CDR2 (germline): SEHNR, FQNEAQ (reference sequence). CDR3 bases: TGTGCCAGCAGTCACTCGGGACAGGGCGATTACGAGCAGTACTTC. Translation gives CASSHSGQGDYEQYF.

This clone appeared a single time. This chain uses TRBV27 with TRBJ1-1, with 8 bases matching TRBD1. V lost 3 bases to trimming and J lost 5 bases; unmatched junction nucleotides: 11. Germline assignment: CDR1 MNHEY and CDR2 SMNVEV (reference sequence). The CDR3 covers 16 residues. For the CDR3, the DNA is TGTGCCAGCAGTTTCCTCCGGCAGGGGGCCGTTACTGAAGCTTTCTTT. It codes for CASSFLRQGAVTEAFF.

The chain joins TRBV6-6 to TRBJ2-1, with TRBD1 as a possible D gene (6 bases). CDR1 is MNHNY and CDR2 is SVGAGI in the germline V gene (reference sequence). This CDR3 has 13 residues. Trimming left V 4 bases short and J 8 bases short, with 12 bases between. The CDR3 spells CASSFWGRDEQFF. The CDR3 DNA sequence: TGTGCCAGCAGTTTCTGGGGGCGCGATGAGCAGTTCTTC.

This chain connects TRBV15 to TRBJ2-3, with a weak D call TRBD1 (6 bases). The germline CDR1 and CDR2 sequences are LNHNV and YYDKDF (reference sequence). V was pared by 0 bases and J by 5 bases, with 18 bases between. The CDR3 totals 17 residues. The DNA for the CDR3 is TGTGCCACCAGCAGAGATGGGCTGAAGGAAGGGGGAGATACGCAGTATTTT. Protein sequence: CATSRDGLKEGGDTQYF.

The J gene is TRBJ1-6, the V gene TRBV9, with D perhaps TRBD1 (5 bases). In germline, CDR1 is SGDLS, CDR2 YYNGEE. CDR3 size: 14 residues. V lost 4 bases, J lost 7 bases, and 12 bases lay in between. DNA for the CDR3: TGTGCCAGCAGCACCAGGGTGGAGAATTCACCCCTCCACTTT. Amino acid sequence: CASSTRVENSPLHF.

The chain carries TRBV11-1 and TRBJ2-6; D possibly corresponds to TRBD1 (6 bases). This CDR3 contains 16 residues. Germline V gene lookup returns CDR1 SGHAT and CDR2 FQDESV (reference sequence). V dropped 2 bases and J dropped 4 bases, with 12 bases sitting between them. The CDR3 DNA is TGTGCCAGCAGCTTAACTCAGGGGTTGGGGGCCAACGTCCTGACTTTC. Residues: CASSLTQGLGANVLTF.

The V gene is TRBV10-3, the J gene TRBJ2-7, with 7 bases aligning to TRBD2. V was pared by 0 bases and J by 2 bases, with 4 bases of the junction left unmatched. CDR1 ENHRY and CDR2 SYGVKD come from the germline V gene. The CDR3 runs 15 residues. The CDR3 region is CAISESQRGAYEQYF. The CDR3 DNA reads TGTGCCATCAGTGAGTCCCAGCGGGGAGCCTACGAGCAGTACTTC.